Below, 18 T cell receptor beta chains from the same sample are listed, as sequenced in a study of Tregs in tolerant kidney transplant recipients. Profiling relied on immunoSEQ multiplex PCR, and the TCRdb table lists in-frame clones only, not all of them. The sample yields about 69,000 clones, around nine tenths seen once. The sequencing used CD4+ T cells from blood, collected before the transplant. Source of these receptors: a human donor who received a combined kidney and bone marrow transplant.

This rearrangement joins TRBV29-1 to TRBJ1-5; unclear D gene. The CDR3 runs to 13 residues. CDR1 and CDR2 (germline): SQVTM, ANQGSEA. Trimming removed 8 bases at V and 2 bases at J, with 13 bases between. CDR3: CSIGEPGNQPQHF. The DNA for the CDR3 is TGCAGCATTGGGGAGCCGGGCAATCAGCCCCAGCATTTT.

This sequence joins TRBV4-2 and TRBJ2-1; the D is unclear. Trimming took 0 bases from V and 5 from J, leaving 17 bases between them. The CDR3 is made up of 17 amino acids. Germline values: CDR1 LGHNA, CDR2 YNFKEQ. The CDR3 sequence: CASSQESKWSINNEQFF. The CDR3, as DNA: TGTGCCAGCAGCCAAGAGAGTAAATGGTCTATAAACAATGAGCAGTTCTTC.

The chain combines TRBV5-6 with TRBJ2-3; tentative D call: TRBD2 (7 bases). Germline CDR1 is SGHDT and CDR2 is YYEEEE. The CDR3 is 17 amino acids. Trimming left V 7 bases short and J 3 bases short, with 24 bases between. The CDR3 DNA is TGTGCCAGCCAAGCCCTCCTACCGCGGGGGCAGACAGATACGCAGTATTTT. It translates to CASQALLPRGQTDTQYF. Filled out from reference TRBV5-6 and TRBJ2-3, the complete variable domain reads DAGVTQSPTHLIKTRGQQVTLRCSPKSGHDTVSWYQQALGQGPQFIFQYYEEEERQRGNFPDRFSGHQFPNYSSELNVNALLLGDSALYLCASQALLPRGQTDTQYFGPGTRLTVL.

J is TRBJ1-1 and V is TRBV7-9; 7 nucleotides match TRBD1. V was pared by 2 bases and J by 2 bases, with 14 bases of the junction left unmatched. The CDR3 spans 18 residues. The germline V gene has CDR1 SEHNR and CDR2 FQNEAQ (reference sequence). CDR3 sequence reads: CASSLYPGQRVINTEAFF. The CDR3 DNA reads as TGTGCCAGCAGCTTATACCCGGGACAGAGGGTTATTAACACTGAAGCTTTCTTT.

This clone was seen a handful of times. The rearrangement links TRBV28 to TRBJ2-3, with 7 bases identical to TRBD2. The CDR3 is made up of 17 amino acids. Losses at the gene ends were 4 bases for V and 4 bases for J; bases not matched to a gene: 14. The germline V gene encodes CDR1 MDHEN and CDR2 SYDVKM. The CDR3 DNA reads TGTGCCAGCAGTTCCCCCGTTCGTCTAGCGGATTCAGATACGCAGTATTTT. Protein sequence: CASSSPVRLADSDTQYF.

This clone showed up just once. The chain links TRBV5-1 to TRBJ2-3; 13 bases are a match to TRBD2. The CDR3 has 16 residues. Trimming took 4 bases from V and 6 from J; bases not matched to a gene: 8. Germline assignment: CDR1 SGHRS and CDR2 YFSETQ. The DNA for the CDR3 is TGCGCCAGCAGCATCCAGACTAGCGGGAGGCCCGATACGCAGTATTTT. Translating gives CASSIQTSGRPDTQYF. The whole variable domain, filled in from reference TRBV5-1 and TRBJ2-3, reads KAGVTQTPRYLIKTRGQQVTLSCSPISGHRSVSWYQQTPGQGLQFLFEYFSETQRNKGNFPGRFSGRQFSNSRSEMNVSTLELGDSALYLCASSIQTSGRPDTQYFGPGTRLTVL.

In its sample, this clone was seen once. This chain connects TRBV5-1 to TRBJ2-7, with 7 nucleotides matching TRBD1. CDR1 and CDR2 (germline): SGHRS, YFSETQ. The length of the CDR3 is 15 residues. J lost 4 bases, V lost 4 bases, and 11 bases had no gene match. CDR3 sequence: CASSRSRGPGYEQYF. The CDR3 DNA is TGCGCCAGCAGCCGTTCTAGGGGGCCTGGATACGAGCAGTACTTC.

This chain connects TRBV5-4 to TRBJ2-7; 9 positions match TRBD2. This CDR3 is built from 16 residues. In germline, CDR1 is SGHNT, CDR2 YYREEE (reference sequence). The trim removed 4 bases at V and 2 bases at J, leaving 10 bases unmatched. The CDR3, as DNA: TGTGCCAGCAGCGGCGGGGGGGCGGGAGGGCCCTACGAGCAGTACTTC. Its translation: CASSGGGAGGPYEQYF.

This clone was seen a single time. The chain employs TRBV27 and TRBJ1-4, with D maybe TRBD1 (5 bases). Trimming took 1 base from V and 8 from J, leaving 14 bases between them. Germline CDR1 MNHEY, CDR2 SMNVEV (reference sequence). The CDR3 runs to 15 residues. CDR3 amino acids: CASSLYGSRGEKLFF. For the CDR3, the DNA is TGTGCCAGCAGTTTATACGGGTCAAGGGGAGAAAAACTGTTTTTT. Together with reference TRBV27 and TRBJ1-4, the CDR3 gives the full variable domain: EAQVTQNPRYLITVTGKKLTVTCSQNMNHEYMSWYRQDPGLGLRQIYYSMNVEVTDKGDVPEGYKVSRKEKRNFPLILESPSPNQTSLYFCASSLYGSRGEKLFFGSGTQLSVL.

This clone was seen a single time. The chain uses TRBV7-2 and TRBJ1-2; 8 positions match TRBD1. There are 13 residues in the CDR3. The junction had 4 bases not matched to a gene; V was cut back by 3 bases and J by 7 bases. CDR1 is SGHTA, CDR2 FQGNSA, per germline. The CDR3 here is CASSFQGAFGYTF. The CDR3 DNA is TGTGCCAGCAGCTTCCAGGGGGCGTTTGGCTACACCTTC.

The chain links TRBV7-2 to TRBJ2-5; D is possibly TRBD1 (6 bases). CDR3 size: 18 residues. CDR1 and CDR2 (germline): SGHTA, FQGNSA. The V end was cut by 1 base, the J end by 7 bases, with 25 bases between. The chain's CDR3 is CASSLVGLQLGMGATQYF. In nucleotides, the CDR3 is TGTGCCAGCAGCTTAGTGGGTCTCCAACTAGGGATGGGGGCGACCCAGTACTTC.

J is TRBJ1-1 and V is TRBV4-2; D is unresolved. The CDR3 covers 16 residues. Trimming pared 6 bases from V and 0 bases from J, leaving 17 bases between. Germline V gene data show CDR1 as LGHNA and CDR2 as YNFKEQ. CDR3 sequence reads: CASRVGPSAMNTEAFF. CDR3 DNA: TGTGCCAGCAGGGTTGGGCCTTCGGCAATGAACACTGAAGCTTTCTTT.

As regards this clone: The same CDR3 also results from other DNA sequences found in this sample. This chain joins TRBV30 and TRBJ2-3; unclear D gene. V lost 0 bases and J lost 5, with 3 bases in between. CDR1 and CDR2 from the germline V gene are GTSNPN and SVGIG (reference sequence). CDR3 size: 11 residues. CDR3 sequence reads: CAWSVLDTQYF. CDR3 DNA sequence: TGTGCCTGGAGTGTACTAGATACGCAGTATTTT.

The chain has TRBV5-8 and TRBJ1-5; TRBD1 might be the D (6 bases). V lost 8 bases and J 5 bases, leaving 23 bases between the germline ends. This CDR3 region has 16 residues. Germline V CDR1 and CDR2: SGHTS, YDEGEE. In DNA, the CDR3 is TGTGCCAGTACCTCCTGGCAGGGGAGAATGGATCAGCCCCAGCATTTT. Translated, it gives CASTSWQGRMDQPQHF. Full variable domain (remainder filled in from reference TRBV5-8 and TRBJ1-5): EAGVTQSPTHLIKTRGQQATLRCSPISGHTSVYWYQQALGLGLQFLLWYDEGEERNRGNFPPRFSGRQFPNYSSELNVNALELEDSALYLCASTSWQGRMDQPQHFGDGTRLSIL.

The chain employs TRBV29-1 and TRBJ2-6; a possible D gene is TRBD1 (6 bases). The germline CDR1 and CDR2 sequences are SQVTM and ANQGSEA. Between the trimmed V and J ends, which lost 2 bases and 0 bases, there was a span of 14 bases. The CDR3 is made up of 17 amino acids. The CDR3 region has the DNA TGCAGCGTTGAAACAGGGCCGGTACTCTCTGGGGCCAACGTCCTGACTTTC. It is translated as CSVETGPVLSGANVLTF.

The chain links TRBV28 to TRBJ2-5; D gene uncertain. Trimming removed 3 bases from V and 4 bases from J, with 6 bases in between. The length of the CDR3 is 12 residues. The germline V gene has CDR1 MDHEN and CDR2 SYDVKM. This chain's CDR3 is CASSFSRETQYF. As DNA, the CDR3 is TGTGCCAGCAGTTTCTCTAGAGAGACCCAGTACTTC. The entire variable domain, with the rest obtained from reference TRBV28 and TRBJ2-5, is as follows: DVKVTQSSRYLVKRTGEKVFLECVQDMDHENMFWYRQDPGLGLRLIYFSYDVKMKEKGDIPEGYSVSREKKERFSLILESASTNQTSMYLCASSFSRETQYFGPGTRLLVL.

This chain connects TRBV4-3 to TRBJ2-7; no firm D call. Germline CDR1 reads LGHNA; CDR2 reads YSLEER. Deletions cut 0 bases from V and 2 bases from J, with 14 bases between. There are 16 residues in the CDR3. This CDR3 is CASSQEHSPFTYEQYF. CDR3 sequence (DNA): TGCGCCAGCAGCCAAGAACACAGCCCATTTACCTACGAGCAGTACTTC.

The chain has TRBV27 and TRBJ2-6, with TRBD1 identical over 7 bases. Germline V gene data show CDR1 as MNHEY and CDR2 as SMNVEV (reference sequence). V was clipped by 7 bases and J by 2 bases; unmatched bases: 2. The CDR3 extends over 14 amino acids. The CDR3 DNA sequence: TGTGCCAGCAATACAGGGGCTGGGGCCAACGTCCTGACTTTC. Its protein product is CASNTGAGANVLTF.